A single sample gave rise to the 11 T cell receptor beta chains below, sequenced in a study of blood T cell repertoires in COVID-19. Measured with immunoSEQ multiplex PCR; TCRdb has only the in-frame clones, and not every one. The data contain 200,000 to 250,000 clones, 80% to 90% of them singletons. Input material: peripheral blood. Receptors originate from an elderly man with acute or convalescent COVID-19.

CDR3 sequence (DNA): TGTGCCACCAGGGCCGGACAGGGGGATAGACAGCCCCAGCATTTT. Translating gives CATRAGQGDRQPQHF. This chain connects TRBV24-1 to TRBJ1-5; 10 positions agree with TRBD1. V gave up 7 bases and J gave up 7 bases; unmatched junction bases: 9. The CDR3 has 15 residues. Germline V gene lookup returns CDR1 KGHDR and CDR2 SFDVKD.

The J gene is TRBJ1-2, the V gene TRBV7-6; D is unresolved. CDR1 and CDR2 (germline): SGHVS, FNYEAQ. This CDR3 region has 14 residues. V shed 1 base and J shed 7 bases, with 13 bases lying between them. CDR3: CASSLGNLGSGYTF. CDR3 DNA sequence: TGTGCCAGCAGCTTAGGAAACCTTGGGAGTGGCTACACCTTC.

The V gene is TRBV2, the J gene TRBJ2-3; D uncertain. This CDR3 contains 13 residues. The ends were cut back, 6 bases at V and 2 bases at J, with 9 bases in the middle. Germline values: CDR1 SNHLY, CDR2 FYNNEI. CDR3 loop: CASRGSSTDTQYF. The CDR3 coding sequence is TGTGCCAGCAGGGGCAGTTCCACAGATACGCAGTATTTT.

The CDR3 nucleotides are TGCAGCGTTGCGGCAGGGGGGATGAACACTGAAGCTTTCTTT. Translating gives CSVAAGGMNTEAFF. The gene calls are TRBV29-1 and TRBJ1-1; 7 bases fit TRBD1. J was trimmed by 0 bases and V by 4 bases; bases with no gene match: 5. The CDR3 runs to 14 residues. CDR1 and CDR2 (germline): SQVTM, ANQGSEA.

The rearrangement links TRBV5-1 to TRBJ2-1, with D tentatively TRBD2 (6 bases). Germline CDR1 reads SGHRS; CDR2 reads YFSETQ. The CDR3 totals 13 residues. Between the trimmed V and J ends, which lost 3 bases and 9 bases, there was a span of 13 bases. CDR3 amino acids: CASSSRPTSEQFF. The CDR3 DNA is TGCGCCAGCAGCTCGCGCCCGACTAGTGAGCAGTTCTTC.

V usage is TRBV18 and J usage is TRBJ1-5; tentative D call: TRBD1 (6 bases). CDR1 and CDR2 from the germline V gene are KGHSH and LQKENI. There are 14 residues in the CDR3. V lost 5 bases, J lost 1 base, and 9 bases lay in between. The CDR3 nucleotides read TGTGCCAGCTCAGAAGGACAGAGCAATCAGCCCCAGCATTTT. It is translated as CASSEGQSNQPQHF.

The chain links TRBV5-1 to TRBJ2-1, with D perhaps TRBD2 (6 bases). V lost 2 bases, J lost 7 bases, and 16 bases lay in between. Germline CDR1 reads SGHRS; CDR2 reads YFSETQ. The CDR3 totals 15 residues. For the CDR3, the DNA is TGCGCCAGCAGCTTTAGGAACCTTGGGGGGAATGAGCAGTTCTTC. This codes for CASSFRNLGGNEQFF.

The chain has TRBV6-2 or TRBV6-3 and TRBJ1-6, with unresolved D. Germline CDR1 and CDR2: MNHEY and SVGEGT. The CDR3 sequence is 12 residues long. V was trimmed by 2 bases and J by 7 bases, leaving 3 bases between them. Here the CDR3 DNA reads TGTGCCAGCAGTTACCTGAATTCACCCCTCCACTTT. Translation gives CASSYLNSPLHF.

CDR3 sequence (DNA): TGCAGCGTTGGGGTCGGGCTAGCAAGCAATGAGCAGTTCTTC. It specifies CSVGVGLASNEQFF. The chain combines TRBV29-1 with TRBJ2-1, with D tentatively TRBD2 (5 bases). Looked up from germline, CDR1 is SQVTM and CDR2 is ANQGSEA. The CDR3 extends over 14 amino acids. Trimming removed 4 bases from V and 6 bases from J, with 16 bases in between.

The chain recombines TRBV18 with TRBJ1-5, with a tentative D call TRBD1 (6 bases). Germline V lookup: CDR1 KGHSH, CDR2 LQKENI. The length of the CDR3 is 14 residues. Trimming removed 4 bases from V and 2 bases from J, with 9 bases in between. The CDR3 spells CASSLPGGNQPQHF. The CDR3 nucleotides are TGTGCCAGCTCACTTCCAGGGGGCAATCAGCCCCAGCATTTT.

V and J are TRBV7-2 and TRBJ2-2; the D gene is possibly TRBD1 (6 bases). The CDR3 runs 14 residues. V was cut by 3 bases and J by 6 bases, with 11 bases left in between. CDR1 is SGHTA, CDR2 FQGNSA, per germline. The DNA of the CDR3 is TGTGCCAGCAGCTTGATGGGGGCTCCCGGGGAGCTGTTTTTT. As protein: CASSLMGAPGELFF.